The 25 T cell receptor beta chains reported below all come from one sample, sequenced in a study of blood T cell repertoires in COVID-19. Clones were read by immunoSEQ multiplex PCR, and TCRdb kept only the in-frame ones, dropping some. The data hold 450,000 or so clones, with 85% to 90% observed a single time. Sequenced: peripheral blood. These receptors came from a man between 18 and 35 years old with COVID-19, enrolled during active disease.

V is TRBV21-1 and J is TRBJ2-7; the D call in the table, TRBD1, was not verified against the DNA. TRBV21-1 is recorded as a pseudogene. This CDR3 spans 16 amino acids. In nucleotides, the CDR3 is TGTGCCAGCAGCAAAGTCGGACAGGGAGGATCCTACGAGCAGTACTTC. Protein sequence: CASSKVGQGGSYEQYF.

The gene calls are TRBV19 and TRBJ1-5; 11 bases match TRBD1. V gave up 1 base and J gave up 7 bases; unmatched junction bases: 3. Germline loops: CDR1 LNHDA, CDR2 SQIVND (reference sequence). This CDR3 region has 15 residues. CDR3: CASSIGTGGRQPQHF. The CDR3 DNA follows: TGTGCCAGTAGTATAGGGACAGGGGGCAGGCAGCCCCAGCATTTT. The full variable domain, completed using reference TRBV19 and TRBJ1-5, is DGGITQSPKYLFRKEGQNVTLSCEQNLNHDAMYWYRQDPGQGLRLIYYSQIVNDFQKGDIAEGYSVSREKKESFPLTVTSAQKNPTAFYLCASSIGTGGRQPQHFGDGTRLSIL.

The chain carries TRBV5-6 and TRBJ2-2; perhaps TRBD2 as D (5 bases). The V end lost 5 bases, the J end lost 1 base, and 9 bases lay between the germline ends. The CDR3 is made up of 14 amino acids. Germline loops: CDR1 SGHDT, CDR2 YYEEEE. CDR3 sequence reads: CASRRAGNTGELFF. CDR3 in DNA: TGTGCCAGCAGGAGGGCGGGGAACACCGGGGAGCTGTTTTTT. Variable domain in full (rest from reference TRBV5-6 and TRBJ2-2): DAGVTQSPTHLIKTRGQQVTLRCSPKSGHDTVSWYQQALGQGPQFIFQYYEEEERQRGNFPDRFSGHQFPNYSSELNVNALLLGDSALYLCASRRAGNTGELFFGEGSRLTVL.

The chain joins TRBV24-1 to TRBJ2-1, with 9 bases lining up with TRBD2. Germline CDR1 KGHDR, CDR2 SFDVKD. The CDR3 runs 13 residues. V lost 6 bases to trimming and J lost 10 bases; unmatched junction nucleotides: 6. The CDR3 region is CATSSAGGWEQFF. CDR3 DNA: TGTGCCACCAGTTCAGCGGGGGGATGGGAGCAGTTCTTC.

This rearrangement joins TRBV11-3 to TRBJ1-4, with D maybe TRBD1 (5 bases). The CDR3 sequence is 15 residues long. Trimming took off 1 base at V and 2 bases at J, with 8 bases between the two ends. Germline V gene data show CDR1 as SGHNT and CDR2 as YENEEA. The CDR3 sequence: CASSLVRGTNEKLFF. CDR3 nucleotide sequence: TGTGCCAGCAGCTTAGTTCGGGGGACTAATGAAAAACTGTTTTTT.

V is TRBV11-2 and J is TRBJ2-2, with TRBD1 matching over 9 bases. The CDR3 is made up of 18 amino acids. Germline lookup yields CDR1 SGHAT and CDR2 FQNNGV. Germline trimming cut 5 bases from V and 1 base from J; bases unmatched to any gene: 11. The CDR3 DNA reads TGTGCCAGCAGCGCTGAGGGACAGGGCCTTGTGAACACCGGGGAGCTGTTTTTT. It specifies CASSAEGQGLVNTGELFF.

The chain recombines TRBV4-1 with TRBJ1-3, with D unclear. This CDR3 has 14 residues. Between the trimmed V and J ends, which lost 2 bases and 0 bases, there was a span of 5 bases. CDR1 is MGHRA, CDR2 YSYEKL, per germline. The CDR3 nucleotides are TGCGCCAGCAGCCAAACTGTCTCTGGAAACACCATATATTTT. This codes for CASSQTVSGNTIYF.

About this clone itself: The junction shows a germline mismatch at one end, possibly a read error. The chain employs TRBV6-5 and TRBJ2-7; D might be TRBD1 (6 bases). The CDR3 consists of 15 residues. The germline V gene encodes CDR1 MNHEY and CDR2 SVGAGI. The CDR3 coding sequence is TGTGCCAGCAGTGACTCTCCAGGGGACTCCTACGAGCAGTACTTC. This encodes CASSDSPGDSYEQYF.

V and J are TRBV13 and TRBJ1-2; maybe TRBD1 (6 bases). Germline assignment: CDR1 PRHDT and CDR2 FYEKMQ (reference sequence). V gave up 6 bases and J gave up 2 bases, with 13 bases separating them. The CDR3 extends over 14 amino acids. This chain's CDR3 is CASRQAGANYGYTF. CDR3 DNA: TGTGCCAGCAGACAGGCGGGGGCCAACTATGGCTACACCTTC.

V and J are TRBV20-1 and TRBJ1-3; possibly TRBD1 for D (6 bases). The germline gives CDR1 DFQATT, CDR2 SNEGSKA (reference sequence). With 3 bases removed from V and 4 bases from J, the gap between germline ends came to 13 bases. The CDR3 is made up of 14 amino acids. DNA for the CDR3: TGCAGTGCTAGTCCAGGGGCCTTAGGAAACACCATATATTTT. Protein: CSASPGALGNTIYF.

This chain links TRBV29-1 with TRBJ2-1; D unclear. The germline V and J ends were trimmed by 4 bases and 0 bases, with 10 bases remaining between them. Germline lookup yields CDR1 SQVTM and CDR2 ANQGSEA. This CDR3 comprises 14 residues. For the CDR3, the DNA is TGCAGCGTTGCGCGGAAAATCTCCTACAATGAGCAGTTCTTC. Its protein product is CSVARKISYNEQFF.

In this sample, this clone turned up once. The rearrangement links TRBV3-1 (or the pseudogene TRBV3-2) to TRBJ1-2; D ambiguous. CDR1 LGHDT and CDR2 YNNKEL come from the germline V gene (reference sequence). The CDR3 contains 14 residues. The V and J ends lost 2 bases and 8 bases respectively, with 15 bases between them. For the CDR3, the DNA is TGTGCCAGCAGCCAACCCGGAGAGCTGGCCGGCTACACCTTC. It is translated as CASSQPGELAGYTF.

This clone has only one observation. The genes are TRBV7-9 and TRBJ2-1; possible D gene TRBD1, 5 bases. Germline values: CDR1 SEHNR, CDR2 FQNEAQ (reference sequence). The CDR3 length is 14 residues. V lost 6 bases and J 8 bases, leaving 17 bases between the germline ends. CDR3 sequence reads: CASRPGQRLHEQFF. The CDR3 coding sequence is TGTGCCAGCAGACCCGGACAAAGGCTCCATGAGCAGTTCTTC.

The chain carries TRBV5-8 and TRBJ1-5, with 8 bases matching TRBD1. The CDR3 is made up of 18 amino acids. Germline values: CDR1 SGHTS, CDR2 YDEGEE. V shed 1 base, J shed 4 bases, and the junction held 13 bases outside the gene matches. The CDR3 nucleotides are TGTGCCAGCAGCTTGCCACGACGCGGACAGGGACAAAATCAGCCCCAGCATTTT. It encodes CASSLPRRGQGQNQPQHF.

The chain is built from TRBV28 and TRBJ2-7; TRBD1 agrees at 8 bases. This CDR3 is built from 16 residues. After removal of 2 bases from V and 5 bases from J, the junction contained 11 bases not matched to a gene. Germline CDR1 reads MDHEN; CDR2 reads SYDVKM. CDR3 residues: CASSLGFRQGANEQYF. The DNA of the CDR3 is TGTGCCAGCAGTTTAGGATTTCGGCAGGGGGCAAACGAGCAGTACTTC.

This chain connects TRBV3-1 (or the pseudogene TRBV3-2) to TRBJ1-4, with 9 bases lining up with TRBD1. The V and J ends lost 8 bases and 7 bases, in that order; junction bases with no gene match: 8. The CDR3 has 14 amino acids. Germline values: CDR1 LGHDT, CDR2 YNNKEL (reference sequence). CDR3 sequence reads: CASATGGIGEKLFF. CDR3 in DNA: TGTGCCAGCGCTACAGGGGGCATAGGTGAAAAACTGTTTTTT.

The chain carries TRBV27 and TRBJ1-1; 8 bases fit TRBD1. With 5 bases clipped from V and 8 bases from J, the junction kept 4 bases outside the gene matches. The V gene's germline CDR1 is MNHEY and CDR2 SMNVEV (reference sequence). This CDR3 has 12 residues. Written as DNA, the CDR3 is TGTGCCAGCAGTAAAAGGACAGGGGAAGCTTTCTTT. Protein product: CASSKRTGEAFF.

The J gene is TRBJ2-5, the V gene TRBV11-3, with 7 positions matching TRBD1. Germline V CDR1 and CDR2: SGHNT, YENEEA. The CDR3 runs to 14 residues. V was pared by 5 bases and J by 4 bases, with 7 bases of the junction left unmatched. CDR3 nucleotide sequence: TGTGCCAGCAGCCCCGGGACAGATAGAGAGACCCAGTACTTC. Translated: CASSPGTDRETQYF. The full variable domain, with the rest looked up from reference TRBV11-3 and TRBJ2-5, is EAGVVQSPRYKIIEKKQPVAFWCNPISGHNTLYWYLQNLGQGPELLIRYENEEAVDDSQLPKDRFSAERLKGVDSTLKIQPAELGDSAVYLCASSPGTDRETQYFGPGTRLLVL.

CDR3 residues: CASSQDWTVWGPLHF. In DNA, the CDR3 is TGCGCCAGCAGCCAAGATTGGACAGTCTGGGGACCCCTCCACTTT. The J gene is TRBJ1-6, the V gene TRBV4-1; a possible D gene is TRBD1 (6 bases). The CDR3 spans 15 residues. The V end lost 0 bases, the J end lost 12 bases, and 15 bases lay between the germline ends. Germline CDR1 reads MGHRA; CDR2 reads YSYEKL.

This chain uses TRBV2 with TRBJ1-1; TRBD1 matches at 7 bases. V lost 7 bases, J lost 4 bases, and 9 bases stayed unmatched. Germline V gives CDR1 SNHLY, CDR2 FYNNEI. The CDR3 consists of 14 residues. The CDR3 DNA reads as TGTGCCAGCACTACAGGGGATTCTCGCACTGAAGCTTTCTTT. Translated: CASTTGDSRTEAFF.

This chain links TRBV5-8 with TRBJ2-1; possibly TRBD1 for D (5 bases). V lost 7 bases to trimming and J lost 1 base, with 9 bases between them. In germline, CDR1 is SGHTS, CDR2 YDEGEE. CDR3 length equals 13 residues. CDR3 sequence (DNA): TGTGCCAGCCACCAGGGTTCCTACAATGAGCAGTTCTTC. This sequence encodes CASHQGSYNEQFF.

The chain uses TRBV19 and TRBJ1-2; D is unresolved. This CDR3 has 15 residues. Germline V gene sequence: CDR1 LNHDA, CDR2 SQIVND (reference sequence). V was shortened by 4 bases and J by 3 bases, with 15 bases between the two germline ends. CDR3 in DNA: TGTGCCAGTAGTACCCCCCAGGAGGAGCACTATGGCTACACCTTC. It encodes CASSTPQEEHYGYTF.

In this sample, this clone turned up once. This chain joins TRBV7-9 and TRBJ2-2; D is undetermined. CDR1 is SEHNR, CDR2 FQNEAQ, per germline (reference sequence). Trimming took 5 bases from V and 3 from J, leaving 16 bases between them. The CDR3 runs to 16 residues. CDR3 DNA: TGTGCCAGCAGCCGCATTTTAGCTGGCGACACCGGGGAGCTGTTTTTT. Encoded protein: CASSRILAGDTGELFF.

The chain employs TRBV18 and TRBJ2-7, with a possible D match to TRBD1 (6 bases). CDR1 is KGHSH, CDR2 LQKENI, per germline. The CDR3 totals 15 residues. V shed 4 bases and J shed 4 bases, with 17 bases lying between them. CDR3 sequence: CASSQVQGTIYEQYF. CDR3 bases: TGTGCCAGCTCACAAGTACAGGGAACGATATACGAGCAGTACTTC.

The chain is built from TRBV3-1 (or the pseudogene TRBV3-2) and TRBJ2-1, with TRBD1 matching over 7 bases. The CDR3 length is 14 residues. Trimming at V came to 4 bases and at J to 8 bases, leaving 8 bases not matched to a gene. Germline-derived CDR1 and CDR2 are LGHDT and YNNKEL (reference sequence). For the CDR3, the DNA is TGTGCCAGCAGCCCCCGGGACAGAGTATATGAGCAGTTCTTC. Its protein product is CASSPRDRVYEQFF.